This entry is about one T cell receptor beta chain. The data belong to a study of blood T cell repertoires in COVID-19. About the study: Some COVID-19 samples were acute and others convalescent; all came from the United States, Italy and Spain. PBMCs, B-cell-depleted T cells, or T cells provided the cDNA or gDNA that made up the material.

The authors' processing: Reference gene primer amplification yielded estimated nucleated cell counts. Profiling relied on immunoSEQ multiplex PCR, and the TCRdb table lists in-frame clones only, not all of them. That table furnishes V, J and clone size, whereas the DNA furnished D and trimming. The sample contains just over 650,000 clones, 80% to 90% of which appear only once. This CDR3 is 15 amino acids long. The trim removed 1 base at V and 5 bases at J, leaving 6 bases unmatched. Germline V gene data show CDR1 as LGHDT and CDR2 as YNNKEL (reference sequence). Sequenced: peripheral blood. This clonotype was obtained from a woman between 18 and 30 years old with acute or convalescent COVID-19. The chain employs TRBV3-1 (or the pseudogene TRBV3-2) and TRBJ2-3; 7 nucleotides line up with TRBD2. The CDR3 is CASSQGGREIDTQYF. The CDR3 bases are TGTGCCAGCAGCCAAGGAGGGCGGGAGATAGATACGCAGTATTTT.